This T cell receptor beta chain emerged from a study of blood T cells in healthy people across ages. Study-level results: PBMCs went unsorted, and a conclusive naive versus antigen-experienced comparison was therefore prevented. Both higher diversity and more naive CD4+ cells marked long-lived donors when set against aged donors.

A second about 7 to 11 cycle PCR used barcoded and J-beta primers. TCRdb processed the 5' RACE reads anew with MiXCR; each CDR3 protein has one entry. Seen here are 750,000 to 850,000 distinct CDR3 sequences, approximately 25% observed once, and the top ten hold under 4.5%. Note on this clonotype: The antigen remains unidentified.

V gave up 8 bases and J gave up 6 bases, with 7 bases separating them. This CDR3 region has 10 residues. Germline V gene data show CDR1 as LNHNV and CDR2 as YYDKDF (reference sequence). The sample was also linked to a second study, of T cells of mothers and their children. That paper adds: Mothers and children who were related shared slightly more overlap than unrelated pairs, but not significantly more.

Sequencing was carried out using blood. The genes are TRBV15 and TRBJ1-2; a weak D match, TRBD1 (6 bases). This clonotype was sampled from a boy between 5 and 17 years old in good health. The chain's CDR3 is CATWGHGYTF. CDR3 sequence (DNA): TGTGCCACCTGGGGGCATGGCTACACCTTC.